The entry below gives a single TCR beta chain sequence along with its context. Between the trimmed V and J ends, which lost 1 base and 1 base, there was a span of 5 bases. The CDR3 totals 14 residues. In germline, CDR1 is SGHVS, CDR2 FQNEAQ. These data are taken from a study of blood T cell repertoires in COVID-19. Study summary: Nucleic acid was either cDNA or gDNA, and it came from T cells, B-cell-depleted T cells, or PBMCs.

Some clones are missing from TCRdb's copy, which holds only in-frame ones; the method was immunoSEQ multiplex PCR. The sample lists some 160,000 clones, 75% to 90% occurring once. Adults between roughly 18 and 89 years of age took part from under 25 US areas. Two negative PCRs, clearance, or symptom resolution characterized the recovered Cohort 3 donors. This sequence joins TRBV7-8 and TRBJ1-5; D gene uncertain. This clonotype was obtained from a woman aged 55-70 years who had recovered from COVID-19. The material sequenced was PBMCs or T cells enriched from blood (not recorded which). This chain's CDR3 is CASSLGRSNQPQHF. The CDR3 bases are TGTGCCAGCAGCTTAGGGAGGAGCAATCAGCCCCAGCATTTT.